This is a list of T cell receptor beta chains from one sample in a study of OX40 agonist ivuxolimab in advanced cancers. Assay: immunoSEQ multiplex PCR; the TCRdb copy retains only in-frame clones and omits some. Found here are roughly 45,000 clones, around 84% of them singletons; the top ten hold roughly 20%. Sequenced here: CD4+ or CD8+ T cells sorted from blood, sampled in a trial of the OX40 agonist ivuxolimab. The receptors stem from an adult with an advanced solid tumor such as melanoma, head and neck, liver or kidney cancer. CDR3s include the opening cysteine and the closing phenylalanine or tryptophan. Each record gives: V gene, D gene, clone size, J gene, CDR3 DNA, CDR3 protein. D genes are given only for firm matches. The listing skips clone size in some rows; elsewhere it reads once, few, many or a size class.

TRBV27	TRBD1	.	TRBJ2-6	TGTGCCAGCAGTTCGGGACAGCTAGACTCTGGGGCCAACGTCCTGACTTTC	CASSSGQLDSGANVLTF
TRBV7-9	.	.	TRBJ2-2	TGTGCCAGCACCCCTCCCCTGTCGACCGGGGAGCTGTTTTTT	CASTPPLSTGELFF
TRBV7-2	.	.	TRBJ2-5	TGTGCCAGCAGCTTCATCCCTCGACAGGTCATCCAAGAGACCCAGTACTTC	CASSFIPRQVIQETQYF
TRBV5-4	.	.	TRBJ2-3	TGTGCCAGCAGCCTGTCTGGACAGATTACAGATACGCAGTATTTT	CASSLSGQITDTQYF
TRBV7-8	.	.	TRBJ2-5	TGTGCCAGCAGCCCCCGGGCGCCTCTAGGAGAGACCCAGTACTTC	CASSPRAPLGETQYF
TRBV27	.	.	TRBJ2-3	TGTGCCAGCACCCCGGACCAAAGCGGGACAGATACGCAGTATTTT	CASTPDQSGTDTQYF
TRBV4-1	.	.	TRBJ1-2	TGCGCCAGCAGCCAGGGTTCTAGCTATGGCTACACCTTC	CASSQGSSYGYTF
TRBV28	.	few	TRBJ1-2	TGTGCCAGCACCCGAATCGGACTCGATTTTAACTATGGCTACACCTTC	CASTRIGLDFNYGYTF
TRBV19	.	few	TRBJ1-6	TGTGCCAGTAGGACCAAGGGCTCCTATAATTCACCCCTCCACTTT	CASRTKGSYNSPLHF
TRBV2	TRBD1	.	TRBJ2-3	TGTGCCAGCAGACCCGCCGGGACAGGGGATTCAGATACGCAGTATTTT	CASRPAGTGDSDTQYF
TRBV6-6	TRBD1	.	TRBJ2-3	TGTGCCAGCAGTCAGGACAGGGGTTTCCCAGATACGCAGTATTTT	CASSQDRGFPDTQYF
TRBV2	.	.	TRBJ1-1	TGTGCCAGCAACGGAGGCATGAACACTGAAGCTTTCTTT	CASNGGMNTEAFF
TRBV7-2	TRBD1	.	TRBJ1-5	TGTGCCAGCAGCCCGACAGGGGGCACTCTCAATCAGCCCCAGCATTTT	CASSPTGGTLNQPQHF
TRBV12-5	.	.	TRBJ2-5	TGTGCTAGTGGTTCGGATGAATTGGGCGAGACCCAGTACTTC	CASGSDELGETQYF
TRBV11-1	TRBD2	.	TRBJ2-6	TGTGCCAGCAGCCTCGAAACTAGCGGGTACTCTGGGGCCAACGTCCTGACTTTC	CASSLETSGYSGANVLTF
TRBV6-1	.	.	TRBJ1-1	TGTGCCAGCAAGGTGAACACTGAAGCTTTCTTT	CASKVNTEAFF
TRBV9	TRBD1	.	TRBJ2-7	TGTGCCAGCAGCGTCGGACAGGGGGCGGATCTCGAGCAGTACTTC	CASSVGQGADLEQYF
TRBV6-1	.	.	TRBJ2-7	TGTGCGACGGGCCCTAACGAGCAGTACTTC	CATGPNEQYF
TRBV2	.	.	TRBJ2-5	TGTGCCAGCAGTATGACCGGCCCAGAGACCCAGTACTTC	CASSMTGPETQYF
TRBV10-1	.	.	TRBJ2-3	TGCGCCAGCAGTCGAAATTACACAGATACGCAGTATTTT	CASSRNYTDTQYF
TRBV4-1	.	few	TRBJ1-6	TGCGCCAGCAGCCAAGCTCCGGGCCCCAATTCACCCCTCCACTTT	CASSQAPGPNSPLHF
TRBV9	.	.	TRBJ2-3	TGTGCCAGCAGCGGGGGGGGCACAGATACGCAGTATTTT	CASSGGGTDTQYF
TRBV27	TRBD1	few	TRBJ2-7	TGTGCCAGCAGTCCGGGACAGGGGGTCTACGAGCAGTACTTC	CASSPGQGVYEQYF
TRBV7-9	.	.	TRBJ1-5	TGTGCCAGCAGCCAAGAATTGCCTAGCAATCAGCCCCAGCATTTT	CASSQELPSNQPQHF
TRBV6-1	.	.	TRBJ2-7	TGTGCCAGCAGTGGCGGTCCTCGGGGCCTCTACGAGCAGTACTTC	CASSGGPRGLYEQYF
TRBV4-2	.	.	TRBJ1-2	TGTGCCAGCAGCCAAGATGGGGGACGTATAAACTATGGCTACACCTTC	CASSQDGGRINYGYTF
TRBV11-2	.	.	TRBJ1-2	TGTGCCAGCAACGCTAAGAGGGGCACCTCCTATGGCTACACCTTC	CASNAKRGTSYGYTF
TRBV4-2	.	.	TRBJ2-2	TGTGCCAGCAGCCAAGACGAGTCCCGGGAGCTGTTTTTT	CASSQDESRELFF
TRBV5-4	TRBD2	.	TRBJ2-3	TGTGCCAGCAGCTTGGGTGTGGGAGGGGCAGATACGCAGTATTTT	CASSLGVGGADTQYF
TRBV4-3	.	once	TRBJ1-6	TGCGCCAGCAGCCTTACTGCCGGGACACCGGTCGATCCCCTCCACTTT	CASSLTAGTPVDPLHF
TRBV5-1	.	.	TRBJ1-3	TGCGCCAGCAGCTGGGAAGGCGGAGGCGCCATATATTTT	CASSWEGGGAIYF
TRBV9	.	once	TRBJ2-1	TGTGCCAGCAGTCCCCGTACGGGGGTTTACAATGAGCAGTTCTTC	CASSPRTGVYNEQFF
TRBV7-7	.	.	TRBJ2-3	TGTGCCAGCAGCTTAGTGAGGGGGGGAATAGATACGCAGTATTTT	CASSLVRGGIDTQYF
TRBV19	TRBD2	.	TRBJ2-3	TGTGCCAGTAGTATGGAACTAGCGGGGGGGCCCGGCACAGATACGCAGTATTTT	CASSMELAGGPGTDTQYF
TRBV11-2	TRBD1	.	TRBJ2-1	TGTGCCAGCAGCTTAGGGGGACAGGGCTCGGAACAGTTCTTC	CASSLGGQGSEQFF
TRBV4-2	TRBD2	.	TRBJ2-1	TGTGCCAGCAGCCCCCGAGTTGGTGGCGGGGGGCCCTACAATGAGCAGTTCTTC	CASSPRVGGGGPYNEQFF
TRBV9	TRBD1	.	TRBJ2-7	TGTGCCAGCACCCGGGGACAGGGATCCTACGAGCAGTACTTC	CASTRGQGSYEQYF
TRBV5-5	TRBD1	.	TRBJ1-2	TGTGCCAGCGTTCCCGGGACAGGTCTTTATGGCTACACCTTC	CASVPGTGLYGYTF
TRBV6-6	TRBD1	.	TRBJ1-5	TGTGCCAGCAGGACGACAGGGGTTGGCAATCAGCCCCAGCATTTT	CASRTTGVGNQPQHF
TRBV7-6	.	.	TRBJ1-5	TGTGCCAGCAGCTTAGTTGGTACATTCCTCAATCAGCCCCAGCATTTT	CASSLVGTFLNQPQHF
TRBV29-1	.	once	TRBJ2-7	TGCAGCGTTGAAAATCAGGGTGTCGAGCAGTACTTC	CSVENQGVEQYF
TRBV28	TRBD1	.	TRBJ1-1	TGTGCCATCGAGGGTCTAGGGACAGGGGGGGCTGAAGCTTTCTTT	CAIEGLGTGGAEAFF
TRBV6-5	.	.	TRBJ1-1	TGTGCCAGCAGCGCAATGACGAACACTGAAGCTTTCTTT	CASSAMTNTEAFF
TRBV19	TRBD1	.	TRBJ2-5	TGTGCCAGTAGCCGTTGGGGACCGGGACAGGGCCAAGAGACCCAGTACTTC	CASSRWGPGQGQETQYF
TRBV6-5	.	.	TRBJ1-5	TGTGCCAGCAGTTACAGCGGGAATAAGAATCAGCCCCAGCATTTT	CASSYSGNKNQPQHF
TRBV28	.	once	TRBJ1-5	TGTGCCAGCAGTCCCTCCGGGTACAATCAGCCCCAGCATTTT	CASSPSGYNQPQHF
TRBV4-2	.	.	TRBJ2-7	TGTGCCAGCAGCCAAGACGACAGCTACGAGCAGTACTTC	CASSQDDSYEQYF
TRBV4-1	.	.	TRBJ1-1	TGCGCCAGCAGCCACCACAGGGCGGCGAACACTGAAGCTTTCTTT	CASSHHRAANTEAFF
TRBV6-5	.	.	TRBJ2-6	TGTGCCAGCAGTTACTCCTTCTCTGGGGCCAACGTCCTGACTTTC	CASSYSFSGANVLTF
TRBV7-7	.	.	TRBJ1-1	TGTGCCAGCAGCCTAGACCCCGGGGCTGAAGCTTTCTTT	CASSLDPGAEAFF
TRBV11-2	.	.	TRBJ2-4	TGTGCCAGCAGCTTAGATTCCGGGTCTAGCATTCAGTACTTC	CASSLDSGSSIQYF
TRBV6-5	.	.	TRBJ2-5	TGTGCCAGCAGTTCCAAGTATTCAGAGACCCAGTACTTC	CASSSKYSETQYF
TRBV2	.	.	TRBJ1-2	TGTGCCAGCACCCCCGTCGACAGGACTACTAACTATGGCTACACCTTC	CASTPVDRTTNYGYTF
TRBV11-2	.	.	TRBJ1-3	TGTGCCAGCAGCTTAGTCAGCGGCTCTGGAAACACCATATATTTT	CASSLVSGSGNTIYF
TRBV7-9	.	.	TRBJ2-5	TGTGCCAGCAGCTCCTCACCGGGATACCGCCAAGAAACCCAGTACTTC	CASSSSPGYRQETQYF
TRBV10-3	TRBD2	.	TRBJ2-1	TGTGCCATCAGCCTCCGAGATTTAGCGGGGGGACCCTACAATGAGCAGTTCTTC	CAISLRDLAGGPYNEQFF
TRBV4-3	TRBD1	.	TRBJ2-3	TGCGCCAGCAGCCATGGACAGGGAGGACGCACAGATACGCAGTATTTT	CASSHGQGGRTDTQYF
TRBV5-1	.	once	TRBJ1-4	TGCGCCAGCAGCTTGGGACAGGCCTCCAATGAAAAACTGTTTTTT	CASSLGQASNEKLFF
TRBV19	TRBD1	.	TRBJ1-1	TGTGCCAGTAGCCTGACAGGGGGCGATGAAGCTTTCTTT	CASSLTGGDEAFF